These 13 T cell receptor beta chains were all obtained from the same sample, sequenced in a study of identical twins. TCRdb re-called the 5' RACE reads through MiXCR, storing one row per CDR3 protein. The sample contains nearly 900,000 distinct CDR3 sequences, around 12% of which appear only once. These data were also filed under a second study, of yellow fever vaccine responses in identical twins.

Input material: PBMCs. All receptors derive from a woman in her late teens or twenties in good health.

There are a few counts of this clonotype. The J gene is TRBJ2-5, the V gene TRBV6-1, with 7 nucleotides matching TRBD1. The germline V gene has CDR1 MNHNS and CDR2 SASEGT. The CDR3 totals 16 residues. V gave up 6 bases and J gave up 0 bases; unmatched junction bases: 10. The CDR3 sequence is CASSPSTGTYQETQYF. CDR3 in DNA: TGTGCCAGCAGCCCCTCGACAGGGACATACCAAGAGACCCAGTACTTC.

The V and J genes are TRBV24-1 and TRBJ2-7; weak D call: TRBD1 (6 bases). V lost 5 bases and J 3 bases, leaving 13 bases between the germline ends. The CDR3 has 14 amino acids. Germline V gives CDR1 KGHDR, CDR2 SFDVKD. CDR3 DNA sequence: TGTGCCACCAGTGGGGACACGAAAAGCTACGAGCAGTACGTC. Residues: CATSGDTKSYEQYV.

This clonotype was counted between two and nine times. V is TRBV2 and J is TRBJ2-5; D unclear. CDR3 length: 12 residues. Germline values: CDR1 SNHLY, CDR2 FYNNEI. V was pared by 7 bases and J by 0 bases, with 6 bases between. CDR3 loop: CASTRYQETQYF. CDR3 DNA: TGTGCCAGCACCAGGTACCAAGAGACCCAGTACTTC.

This chain connects TRBV2 to TRBJ2-1; 7 bases align to TRBD2. J lost 0 bases, V lost 8 bases, and 7 bases had no gene match. The CDR3 has 15 residues. Germline lookup yields CDR1 SNHLY and CDR2 FYNNEI. The CDR3 loop is CASPGLPSSYNEQFF. The CDR3 coding sequence is TGTGCCAGCCCGGGACTACCGAGCTCCTACAATGAGCAGTTCTTC. Full variable domain (remainder filled in from reference TRBV2 and TRBJ2-1): EPEVTQTPSHQVTQMGQEVILRCVPISNHLYFYWYRQILGQKVEFLVSFYNNEISEKSEIFDDQFSVERPDGSNFTLKIRSTKLEDSAMYFCASPGLPSSYNEQFFGPGTRLTVL.

The V call is TRBV6-1, the J call TRBJ2-7, with D unresolved. Germline lookup yields CDR1 MNHNS and CDR2 SASEGT. The CDR3 totals 13 residues. V was trimmed by 3 bases and J by 9 bases, leaving 15 bases between them. The chain's CDR3 is CASSDAPTSSQYF. CDR3 sequence (DNA): TGTGCCAGCAGTGACGCCCCGACATCCTCGCAGTACTTC.

The table lists this clonotype with a few counts. The chain employs TRBV2 and TRBJ2-1; no clear D. Germline CDR1 is SNHLY and CDR2 is FYNNEI. This CDR3 is built from 14 residues. The V end was cut by 4 bases, the J end by 3 bases, with 10 bases between. The CDR3 DNA is TGTGCCAGCAGTGGGGTCCCCTACTACAATGAGCAGTTCTTC. It codes for CASSGVPYYNEQFF.

The chain couples TRBV24-1 to TRBJ2-2; 10 nucleotides agree with TRBD1. The CDR3 has 16 amino acids. In germline, CDR1 is KGHDR, CDR2 SFDVKD. The V gene end was trimmed by 6 bases and the J gene end by 5 bases; junction bases not matched to a gene: 8. In DNA, the CDR3 is TGTGCCACCAGTTTCTCCTTGGACAGGGGGACCGGGGAGCTGTTTTTT. Its translation is CATSFSLDRGTGELFF.

The rearrangement links TRBV20-1 to TRBJ2-4; unclear D gene. V was pared by 4 bases and J by 1 base, with 17 bases between. Looked up from germline, CDR1 is DFQATT and CDR2 is SNEGSKA (reference sequence). The CDR3 is 16 amino acids. The CDR3 nucleotides read TGCAGTGCTAAGGGCGTAATTTGGTCCGCCAAAAACATTCAGTACTTC. Its translation: CSAKGVIWSAKNIQYF.

The V and J genes are TRBV15 and TRBJ2-7; 9 bases fit TRBD2. Germline V CDR1 and CDR2: LNHNV, YYDKDF (reference sequence). V lost 5 bases and J lost 0; bases outside the gene matches: 2. The CDR3 loop spans 14 amino acids. CDR3 bases: TGTGCCACCAGCGAGCGGGGGGTCTCCTACGAGCAGTACGTC. Translation gives CATSERGVSYEQYV.

The chain links TRBV5-1 to TRBJ2-3; 9 nucleotides line up with TRBD1. This CDR3 spans 19 amino acids. V trimming: 2 bases; J trimming: 4 bases; junction bases outside the gene matches: 17. CDR1 and CDR2 from the germline V gene are SGHRS and YFSETQ. CDR3 region: CASSLQPTPPGQGADTQYF. CDR3 in DNA: TGCGCCAGCAGCTTACAACCAACTCCTCCGGGACAGGGCGCAGATACGCAGTATTTT.

In this sample, this clonotype turned up a few times. The CDR3 nucleotides are TGCGCCAGCAGCTTGGAAGGGGGCCCCTACTACGAGCAGTACTTC. Amino acid sequence: CASSLEGGPYYEQYF. The chain couples TRBV5-1 to TRBJ2-7, with 7 nucleotides matching TRBD1. V lost 0 bases to trimming and J lost 3 bases; unmatched junction nucleotides: 6. CDR1 and CDR2 from the germline V gene are SGHRS and YFSETQ. The CDR3 has 15 amino acids.

The table lists this clonotype with many counts. The CDR3 DNA reads as TGCGCCAGCAGCCCTATGGGGAGTGGCACAGATACGCAGTATTTT. Amino acids: CASSPMGSGTDTQYF. The chain is built from TRBV5-1 and TRBJ2-3; D is possibly TRBD2 (5 bases). The CDR3 contains 15 residues. Germline V lookup: CDR1 SGHRS, CDR2 YFSETQ. The V end was cut by 4 bases, the J end by 1 base, with 13 bases between.

The CDR3 region has the DNA TGTGCCAGCAGTTTATGGCTTTTTCACTACGAGCAGTACTTC. Translation: CASSLWLFHYEQYF. The chain joins TRBV28 to TRBJ2-7; D remains ambiguous. CDR1 is MDHEN, CDR2 SYDVKM, per germline. The CDR3 consists of 14 residues. V was clipped by 0 bases and J by 3 bases, with 9 bases between them.